The 22 T cell receptor beta chains reported below all come from one sample, sequenced in a study of blood T cell repertoires in COVID-19. Using immunoSEQ multiplex PCR, the repertoire was profiled, and TCRdb retains in-frame clones only, with some absent. The sample lists some 53,000 clones; 89% were seen once. Sequenced: peripheral blood. The receptors were gathered from a man in his sixties with active COVID-19.

The chain is built from TRBV21-1 and TRBJ1-5; TRBD1 reflects the table's D call only, with no check against the DNA. TRBV21-1 is designated a pseudogene. The CDR3 length is 16 residues. CDR3 nucleotide sequence: TGTGCCAGCAGCAGCCGTGGGACAGAAAGCAATCAGCCCCAGCATTTT. This translates into CASSSRGTESNQPQHF.

The gene calls are TRBV12-5 and TRBJ1-5, with 9 bases matching TRBD1. CDR1 LGHNT and CDR2 FRNRAP come from the germline V gene. The V segment lost 5 bases and the J segment 5 bases; nucleotides outside the gene matches: 10. There are 16 residues in the CDR3. CDR3 sequence reads: CASGPSSGTGYQPQHF. The CDR3 DNA reads as TGTGCTAGTGGTCCTAGTTCCGGGACAGGGTATCAGCCCCAGCATTTT.

This chain links TRBV12-2 with TRBJ1-3. TRBV12-2 is a documented pseudogene. The CDR3 totals 19 residues. DNA of the CDR3: TGTGCAAGTCACTTGACCCCCCGACGGAGTCTATGCTCTGGAAACACCATATATTTT. Residues: CASHLTPRRSLCSGNTIYF.

The rearrangement uses TRBV2 and TRBJ2-1, with TRBD1 matching over 9 bases. This CDR3 has 15 residues. Unmatched junction bases numbered 5, after V lost 3 bases and J lost 5 bases. Germline CDR1 reads SNHLY; CDR2 reads FYNNEI. CDR3 coding DNA: TGTGCCAGCAGTGACAGGGGACAGGGCAACAATGAGCAGTTCTTC. Protein sequence: CASSDRGQGNNEQFF.

This sequence joins TRBV10-3 and TRBJ2-7; TRBD2 matches 7 bases. Germline CDR1 is ENHRY and CDR2 is SYGVKD. The CDR3 loop spans 13 amino acids. V shed 10 bases, J shed 1 base, and the junction held 7 bases outside the gene matches. CDR3 sequence: CATWTSQSYEQYF. The CDR3 bases are TGTGCCACCTGGACTAGTCAGTCCTACGAGCAGTACTTC.

The chain links TRBV7-2 to TRBJ2-7; TRBD2 matches at 7 bases. The CDR3 is 16 residues long. Germline lookup yields CDR1 SGHTA and CDR2 FQGNSA. V was pared by 4 bases and J by 2 bases, with 11 bases of the junction left unmatched. Here the CDR3 reads CASSSPQRGRTYEQYF. The CDR3 DNA is TGTGCCAGCAGCTCACCGCAGCGGGGTCGGACCTACGAGCAGTACTTC.

CDR3 coding DNA: TGTGCCAGCAGAACAGACAGATCAGCCTCCTATGGCTACACCTTC. This sequence encodes CASRTDRSASYGYTF. The V and J genes are TRBV2 and TRBJ1-2, with TRBD1 as a possible D gene (5 bases). The CDR3 sequence is 15 residues long. The V gene lost 6 bases and the J gene lost 4 bases, with 18 bases spanning the gap. CDR1 is SNHLY and CDR2 is FYNNEI in the germline V gene.

This clone was picked up one time. The CDR3 loop is CASSVGAGSSYNEQFF. CDR3 coding DNA: TGTGCCAGCAGCGTAGGGGCGGGGAGCTCCTACAATGAGCAGTTCTTC. The chain has TRBV9 and TRBJ2-1; the D gene is possibly TRBD2 (6 bases). The CDR3 length is 16 residues. Trimming removed 0 bases at V and 0 bases at J, with 10 bases between. Germline lookup yields CDR1 SGDLS and CDR2 YYNGEE.

This chain's CDR3 is CANTEGTAKTYEQYF. CDR3 nucleotide sequence: TGCGCCAACACGGAGGGGACTGCGAAAACCTACGAGCAGTACTTC. The V call is TRBV10-1, the J call TRBJ2-7; weak D call: TRBD2 (6 bases). The CDR3 spans 15 residues. Germline loops: CDR1 WNHNN, CDR2 SYGVQD (reference sequence). The germline V and J ends were trimmed by 10 bases and 2 bases, with 21 bases remaining between them.

The chain joins TRBV5-1 to TRBJ1-3; D uncertain. The V end was cut by 0 bases, the J end by 1 base, with 11 bases between. The CDR3 length is 16 residues. Germline CDR1 and CDR2: SGHRS and YFSETQ. CDR3 sequence reads: CASSLVGSGSGNTIYF. In DNA, the CDR3 is TGCGCCAGCAGCTTGGTAGGTTCGGGATCTGGAAACACCATATATTTT.

V gene TRBV5-1 combines with J gene TRBJ2-7; D perhaps matches TRBD2 (6 bases). Germline CDR1 SGHRS, CDR2 YFSETQ. The CDR3 consists of 14 residues. V gave up 7 bases and J gave up 0 bases, with 14 bases separating them. The DNA of the CDR3 is TGCGCCAGCGGACTACTAGCTAGCTCCTACGAGCAGTACTTC. As protein: CASGLLASSYEQYF. Full variable domain (remainder filled in from reference TRBV5-1 and TRBJ2-7): KAGVTQTPRYLIKTRGQQVTLSCSPISGHRSVSWYQQTPGQGLQFLFEYFSETQRNKGNFPGRFSGRQFSNSRSEMNVSTLELGDSALYLCASGLLASSYEQYFGPGTRLTVT.

The rearrangement links TRBV9 to TRBJ2-2; D remains unclear. Trimming removed 2 bases at V and 1 base at J, with 6 bases between. The CDR3 covers 14 residues. The germline V gene encodes CDR1 SGDLS and CDR2 YYNGEE. CDR3 bases: TGTGCCAGCAGCGTTCGACAGAACACCGGGGAGCTGTTTTTT. This translates into CASSVRQNTGELFF.

V and J are TRBV11-1 and TRBJ2-7; tentative D call: TRBD2 (6 bases). CDR1 is SGHAT, CDR2 FQDESV, per germline (reference sequence). There are 14 residues in the CDR3. Trimming shortened V by 5 bases and J by 6 bases, and 17 bases separated the two germline ends. CDR3 DNA sequence: TGTGCCAGCAGCGCGGGGCAGGGCGAGGGCGAGCAGTACTTC. Its protein product is CASSAGQGEGEQYF. Based on the CDR3 plus reference TRBV11-1 and TRBJ2-7, the full variable domain is EAEVAQSPRYKITEKSQAVAFWCDPISGHATLYWYRQILGQGPELLVQFQDESVVDDSQLPKDRFSAERLKGVDSTLKIQPAELGDSAMYLCASSAGQGEGEQYFGPGTRLTVT.

The chain links TRBV7-9 to TRBJ2-3; D unresolved. Trimming pared 4 bases from V and 2 bases from J, leaving 4 bases between. Germline CDR1 SEHNR, CDR2 FQNEAQ (reference sequence). This CDR3 contains 12 residues. The CDR3 coding sequence is TGTGCCAGCAGCTACTACACAGATACGCAGTATTTT. This codes for CASSYYTDTQYF. The entire variable domain, with the rest obtained from reference TRBV7-9 and TRBJ2-3, is as follows: DTGVSQNPRHKITKRGQNVTFRCDPISEHNRLYWYRQTLGQGPEFLTYFQNEAQLEKSRLLSDRFSAERPKGSFSTLEIQRTEQGDSAMYLCASSYYTDTQYFGPGTRLTVL.

The V call is TRBV11-2, the J call TRBJ2-2; 8 bases align to TRBD1. Trimming at V came to 4 bases and at J to 1 base, leaving 2 bases not matched to a gene. Germline V lookup: CDR1 SGHAT, CDR2 FQNNGV. The CDR3 runs 15 residues. The CDR3 bases are TGTGCCAGCAGCTCCGGACAGGGGAACACCGGGGAGCTGTTTTTT. Translating it yields CASSSGQGNTGELFF.

Here the CDR3 reads CASRFGTQLTEAFF. The CDR3 DNA reads TGTGCCAGCAGATTCGGGACTCAGCTCACTGAAGCTTTCTTT. The chain recombines TRBV7-9 with TRBJ1-1; TRBD1 might be the D (5 bases). V lost 6 bases, J lost 4 bases, and 15 bases lay in between. CDR3 length equals 14 residues. In germline, CDR1 is SEHNR, CDR2 FQNEAQ (reference sequence).

The rearrangement links TRBV28 to TRBJ1-5; D is uncertain. V gave up 5 bases and J gave up 12 bases, with 26 bases separating them. This CDR3 is 16 amino acids long. Per the germline V gene, CDR1 is MDHEN and CDR2 is SYDVKM. The CDR3 spells CASSTPHGTITGSQHF. The CDR3 DNA follows: TGTGCCAGCAGTACCCCCCATGGCACCATAACGGGGAGCCAGCATTTT.

The gene calls are TRBV12-3 or TRBV12-4 and TRBJ2-7, with a tentative D call TRBD2 (5 bases). V was shortened by 1 base and J by 6 bases, with 10 bases between the two germline ends. The CDR3 runs to 13 residues. Written as DNA, the CDR3 is TGTGCCAGCAGTTTAGGGACTCCATCCGAGCAGTACTTC. This translates into CASSLGTPSEQYF.

V usage is TRBV2 and J usage is TRBJ1-1; D gene unclear. V gave up 3 bases and J gave up 1 base, with 6 bases separating them. Germline CDR1 SNHLY, CDR2 FYNNEI. The length of the CDR3 is 13 residues. The CDR3 region has the DNA TGTGCCAGCAGTGACACGGGGAACACTGAAGCTTTCTTT. Translation: CASSDTGNTEAFF.

The rearrangement uses TRBV2 and TRBJ2-1, with D perhaps TRBD2 (6 bases). V dropped 4 bases and J dropped 0 bases, with 13 bases sitting between them. This CDR3 is 16 amino acids long. CDR1 and CDR2 (germline): SNHLY, FYNNEI. CDR3 sequence (DNA): TGTGCCAGCAGTGCTTATACTAGCAGCTCCTACAATGAGCAGTTCTTC. It codes for CASSAYTSSSYNEQFF. Full variable domain (missing parts from reference TRBV2 and TRBJ2-1): EPEVTQTPSHQVTQMGQEVILRCVPISNHLYFYWYRQILGQKVEFLVSFYNNEISEKSEIFDDQFSVERPDGSNFTLKIRSTKLEDSAMYFCASSAYTSSSYNEQFFGPGTRLTVL.

The chain links TRBV6-5 to TRBJ2-7; D call uncertain. The CDR3 contains 14 residues. Trimming removed 0 bases at V and 3 bases at J, with 9 bases between. The germline V gene has CDR1 MNHEY and CDR2 SVGAGI. The CDR3 coding sequence is TGTGCCAGCAGTTACTCGATACCAGTCTACGAGCAGTACTTC. Its protein is CASSYSIPVYEQYF.

This clone is a singleton in its sample. The gene calls are TRBV24-1 and TRBJ2-1; D remains ambiguous. Per the germline V gene, CDR1 is KGHDR and CDR2 is SFDVKD. This CDR3 contains 14 residues. V was clipped by 3 bases and J by 10 bases, with 15 bases between them. CDR3 coding DNA: TGTGCCACCAGTGATCCGACTTCCGAGCAGGAGCAGTTCTTC. Residues: CATSDPTSEQEQFF.